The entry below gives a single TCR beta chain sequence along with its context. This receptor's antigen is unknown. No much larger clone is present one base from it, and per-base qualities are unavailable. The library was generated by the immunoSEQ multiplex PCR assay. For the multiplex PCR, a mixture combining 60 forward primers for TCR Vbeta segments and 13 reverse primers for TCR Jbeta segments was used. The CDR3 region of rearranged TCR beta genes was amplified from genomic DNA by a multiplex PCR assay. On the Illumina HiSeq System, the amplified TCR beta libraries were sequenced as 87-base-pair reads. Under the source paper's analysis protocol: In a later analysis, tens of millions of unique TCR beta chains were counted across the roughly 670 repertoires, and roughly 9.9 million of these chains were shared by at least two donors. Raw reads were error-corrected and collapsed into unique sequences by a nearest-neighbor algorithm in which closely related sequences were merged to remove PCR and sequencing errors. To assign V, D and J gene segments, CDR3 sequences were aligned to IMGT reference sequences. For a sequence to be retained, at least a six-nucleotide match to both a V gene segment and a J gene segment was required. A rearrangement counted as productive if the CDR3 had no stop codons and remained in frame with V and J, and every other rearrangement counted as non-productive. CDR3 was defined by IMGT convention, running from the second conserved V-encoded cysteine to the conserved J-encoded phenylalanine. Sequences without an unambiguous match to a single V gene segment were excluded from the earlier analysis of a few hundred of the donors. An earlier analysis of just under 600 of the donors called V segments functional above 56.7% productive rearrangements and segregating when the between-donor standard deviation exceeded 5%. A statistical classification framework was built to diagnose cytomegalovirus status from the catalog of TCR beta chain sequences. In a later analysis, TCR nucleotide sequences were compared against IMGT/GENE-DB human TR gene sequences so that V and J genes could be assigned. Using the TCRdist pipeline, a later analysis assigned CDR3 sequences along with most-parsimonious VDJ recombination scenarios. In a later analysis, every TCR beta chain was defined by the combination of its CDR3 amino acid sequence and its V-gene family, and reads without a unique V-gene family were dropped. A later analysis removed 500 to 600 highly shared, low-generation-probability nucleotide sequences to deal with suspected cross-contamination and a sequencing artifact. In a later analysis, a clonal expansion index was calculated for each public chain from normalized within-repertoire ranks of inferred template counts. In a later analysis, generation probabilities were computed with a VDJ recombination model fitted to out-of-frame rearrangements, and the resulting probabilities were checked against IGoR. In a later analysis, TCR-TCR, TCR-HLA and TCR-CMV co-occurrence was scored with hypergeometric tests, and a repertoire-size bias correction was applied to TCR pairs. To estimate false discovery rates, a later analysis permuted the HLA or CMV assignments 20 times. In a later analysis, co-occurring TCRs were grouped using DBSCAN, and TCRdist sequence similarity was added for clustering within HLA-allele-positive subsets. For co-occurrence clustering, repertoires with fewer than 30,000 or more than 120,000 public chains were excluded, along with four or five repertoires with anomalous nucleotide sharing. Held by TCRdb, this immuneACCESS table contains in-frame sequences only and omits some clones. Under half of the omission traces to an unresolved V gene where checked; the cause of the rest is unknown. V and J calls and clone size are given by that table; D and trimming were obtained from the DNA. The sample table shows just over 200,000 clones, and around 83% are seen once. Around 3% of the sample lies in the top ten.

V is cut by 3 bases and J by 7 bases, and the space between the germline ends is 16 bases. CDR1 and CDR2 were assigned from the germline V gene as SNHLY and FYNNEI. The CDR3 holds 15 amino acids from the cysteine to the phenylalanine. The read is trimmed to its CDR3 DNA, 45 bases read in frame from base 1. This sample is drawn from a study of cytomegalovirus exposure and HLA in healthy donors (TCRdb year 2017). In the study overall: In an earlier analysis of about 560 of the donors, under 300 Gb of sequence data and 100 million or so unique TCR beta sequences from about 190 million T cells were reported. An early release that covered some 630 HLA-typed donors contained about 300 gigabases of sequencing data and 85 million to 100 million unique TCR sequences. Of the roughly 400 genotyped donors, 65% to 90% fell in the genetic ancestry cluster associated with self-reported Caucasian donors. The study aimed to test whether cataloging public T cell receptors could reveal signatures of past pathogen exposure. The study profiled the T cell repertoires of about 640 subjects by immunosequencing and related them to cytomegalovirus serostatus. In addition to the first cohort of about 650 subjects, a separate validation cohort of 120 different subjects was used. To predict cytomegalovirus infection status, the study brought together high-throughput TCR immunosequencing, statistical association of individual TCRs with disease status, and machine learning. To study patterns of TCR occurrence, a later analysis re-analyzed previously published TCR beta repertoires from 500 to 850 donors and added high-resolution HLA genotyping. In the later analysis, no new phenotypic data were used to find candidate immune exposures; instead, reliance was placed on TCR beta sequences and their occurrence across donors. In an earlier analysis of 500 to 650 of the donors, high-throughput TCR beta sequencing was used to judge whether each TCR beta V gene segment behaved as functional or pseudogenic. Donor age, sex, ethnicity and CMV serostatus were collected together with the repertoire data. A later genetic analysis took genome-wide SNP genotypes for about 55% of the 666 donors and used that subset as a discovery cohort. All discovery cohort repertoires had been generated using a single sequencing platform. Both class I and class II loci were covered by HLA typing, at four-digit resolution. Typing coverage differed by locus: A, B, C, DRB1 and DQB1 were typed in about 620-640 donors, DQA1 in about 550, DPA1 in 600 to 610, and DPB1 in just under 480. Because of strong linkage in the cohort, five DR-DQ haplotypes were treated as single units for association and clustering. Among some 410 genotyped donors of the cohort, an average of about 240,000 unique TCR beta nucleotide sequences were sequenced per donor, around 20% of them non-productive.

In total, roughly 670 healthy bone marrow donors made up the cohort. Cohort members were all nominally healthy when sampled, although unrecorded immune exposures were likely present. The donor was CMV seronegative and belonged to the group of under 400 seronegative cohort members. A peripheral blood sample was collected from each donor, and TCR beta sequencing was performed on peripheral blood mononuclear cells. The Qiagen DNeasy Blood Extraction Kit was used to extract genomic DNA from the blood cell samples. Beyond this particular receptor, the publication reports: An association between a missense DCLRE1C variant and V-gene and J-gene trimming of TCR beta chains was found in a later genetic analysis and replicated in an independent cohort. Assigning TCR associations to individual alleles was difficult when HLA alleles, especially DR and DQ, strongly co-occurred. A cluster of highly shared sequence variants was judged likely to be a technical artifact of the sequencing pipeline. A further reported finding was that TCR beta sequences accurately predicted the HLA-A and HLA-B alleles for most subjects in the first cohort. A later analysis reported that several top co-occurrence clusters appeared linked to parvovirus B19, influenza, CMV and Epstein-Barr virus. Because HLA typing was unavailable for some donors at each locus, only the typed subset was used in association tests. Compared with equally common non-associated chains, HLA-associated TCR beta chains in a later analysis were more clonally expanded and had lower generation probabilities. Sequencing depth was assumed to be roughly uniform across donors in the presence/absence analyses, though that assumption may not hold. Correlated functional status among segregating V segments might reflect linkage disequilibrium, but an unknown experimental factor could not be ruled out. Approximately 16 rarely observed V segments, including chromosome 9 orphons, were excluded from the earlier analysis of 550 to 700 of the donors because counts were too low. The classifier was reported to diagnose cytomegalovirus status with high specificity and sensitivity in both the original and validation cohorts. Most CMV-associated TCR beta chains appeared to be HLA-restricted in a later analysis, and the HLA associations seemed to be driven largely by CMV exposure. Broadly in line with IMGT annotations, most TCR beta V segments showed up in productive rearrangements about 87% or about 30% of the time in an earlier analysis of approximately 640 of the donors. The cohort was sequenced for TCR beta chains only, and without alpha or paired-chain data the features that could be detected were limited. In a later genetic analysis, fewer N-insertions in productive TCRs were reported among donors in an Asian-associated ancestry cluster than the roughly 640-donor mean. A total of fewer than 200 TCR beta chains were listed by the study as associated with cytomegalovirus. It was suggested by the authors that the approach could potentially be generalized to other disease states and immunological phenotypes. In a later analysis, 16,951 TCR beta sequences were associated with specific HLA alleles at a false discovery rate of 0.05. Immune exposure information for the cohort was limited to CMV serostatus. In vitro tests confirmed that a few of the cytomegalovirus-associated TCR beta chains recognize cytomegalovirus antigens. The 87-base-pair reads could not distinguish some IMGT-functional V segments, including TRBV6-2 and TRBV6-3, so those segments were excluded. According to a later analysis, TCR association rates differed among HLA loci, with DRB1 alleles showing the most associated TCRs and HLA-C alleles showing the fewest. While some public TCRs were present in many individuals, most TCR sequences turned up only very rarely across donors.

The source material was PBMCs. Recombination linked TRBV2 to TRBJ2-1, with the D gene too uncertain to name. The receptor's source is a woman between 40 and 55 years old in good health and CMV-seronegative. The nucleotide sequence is TGTGCCAGCAGTGATGTTTCGACTGCCGTTAATGAGCAGTTCTTC. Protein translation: CASSDVSTAVNEQFF.